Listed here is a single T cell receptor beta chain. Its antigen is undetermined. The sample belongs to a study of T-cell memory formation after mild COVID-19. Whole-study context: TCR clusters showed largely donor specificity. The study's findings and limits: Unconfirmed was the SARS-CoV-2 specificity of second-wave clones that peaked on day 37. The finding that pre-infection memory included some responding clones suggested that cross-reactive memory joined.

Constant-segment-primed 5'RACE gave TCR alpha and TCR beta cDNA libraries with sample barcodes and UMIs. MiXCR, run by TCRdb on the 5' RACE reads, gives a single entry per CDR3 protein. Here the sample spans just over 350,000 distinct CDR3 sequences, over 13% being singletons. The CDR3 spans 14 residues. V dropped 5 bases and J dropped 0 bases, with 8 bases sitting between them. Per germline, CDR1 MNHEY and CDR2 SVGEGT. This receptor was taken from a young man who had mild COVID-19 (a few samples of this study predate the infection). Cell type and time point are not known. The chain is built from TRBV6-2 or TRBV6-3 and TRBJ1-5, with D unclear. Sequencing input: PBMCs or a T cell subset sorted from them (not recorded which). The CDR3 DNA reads TGTGCCAGCAGTACACAGAATAGCAATCAGCCCCAGCATTTT. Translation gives CASSTQNSNQPQHF.